This T cell receptor beta chain was observed in a study of T-cell reconstitution after alpha-beta-depleted transplantation in children. It was with unique molecular identifiers that the TCRbeta library was prepared. Each CDR3 protein is one row after TCRdb ran MiXCR on the PCR reads. Here the sample spans just under 550,000 distinct CDR3 sequences, about a sixth being singletons. The receptor comes from a human donor who donated a stem cell graft to a child with acute lymphoblastic leukemia. Source: PBMCs from the stem cell graft donor, taken from the stem cell graft.

The CDR3 DNA is TGCAGTGCCCCCCGGTCAGGGGTTCCAGATACGCAGTATTTT. Translated, it gives CSAPRSGVPDTQYF. The chain has TRBV20-1 and TRBJ2-3; TRBD1 might be the D (6 bases). Trimming removed 6 bases from V and 4 bases from J, with 17 bases in between. This CDR3 is built from 14 residues. Germline V gives CDR1 DFQATT, CDR2 SNEGSKA (reference sequence).